Shown below are 23 T cell receptor beta chains from a single sample sequenced in a study of T-cell memory formation after mild COVID-19. TCRdb re-called the 5' RACE reads through MiXCR, storing one row per CDR3 protein. The repertoire holds 450,000 or so distinct CDR3 sequences, with about 23% as singletons. Source material: PBMCs or a T cell subset sorted from them (not recorded which). The receptors originated from an adult woman who had mild COVID-19 (a few samples of this study predate the infection). Cell type and time point are not known.

This clonotype has more than one count but fewer than ten. J is TRBJ1-1 and V is TRBV11-2; unclear D gene. The length of the CDR3 is 14 residues. Trimming took 2 bases from V and 4 from J, leaving 11 bases between them. CDR1 is SGHAT and CDR2 is FQNNGV in the germline V gene. This CDR3 is CASSLIWGSTEAFF. The CDR3 region has the DNA TGTGCCAGCAGCTTAATTTGGGGAAGCACTGAAGCTTTCTTT.

This clonotype was recorded a few times. This rearrangement joins TRBV29-1 to TRBJ1-1; D may be TRBD1 (5 bases). CDR3 length: 12 amino acids. Germline lookup yields CDR1 SQVTM and CDR2 ANQGSEA. Deletions cut 2 bases from V and 5 bases from J, with 9 bases between. The chain's CDR3 is CSVEQGWTEAFF. DNA for the CDR3: TGCAGCGTTGAACAGGGATGGACTGAAGCTTTCTTT.

This chain joins TRBV4-3 and TRBJ2-1; tentatively, D is TRBD2 (7 bases). The V and J ends lost 0 bases and 0 bases respectively, with 27 bases between them. This CDR3 is built from 22 residues. Germline CDR1 is LGHNA and CDR2 is YSLEER. As DNA, the CDR3 is TGCGCCAGCAGCCAAGATAGGGGGGACGAGGGCTGGGAGGGCCTCTCCTACAATGAGCAGTTCTTC. Its translation is CASSQDRGDEGWEGLSYNEQFF.

This chain uses TRBV29-1 with TRBJ2-3, with D perhaps TRBD2 (6 bases). CDR3 length: 13 amino acids. V lost 6 bases to trimming and J lost 6 bases, with 16 bases between them. Germline V lookup: CDR1 SQVTM, CDR2 ANQGSEA. The CDR3 sequence: CSVPGLRRDTQYF. CDR3 nucleotide sequence: TGCAGCGTCCCCGGACTAAGGCGGGATACGCAGTATTTT.

Only a few counts were recorded for this clonotype. The chain couples TRBV12-3 or TRBV12-4 to TRBJ2-2, with D possibly matching TRBD1 (6 bases). V was shortened by 3 bases and J by 5 bases, with 16 bases between the two germline ends. The CDR3 is 16 amino acids. CDR3 amino acids: CASSLAGGVGTGELFF. CDR3 coding DNA: TGTGCCAGCAGTTTGGCTGGGGGCGTGGGGACCGGGGAGCTGTTTTTT.

The V and J genes are TRBV12-3 or TRBV12-4 and TRBJ2-3; 12 bases match TRBD2. V was pared by 2 bases and J by 2 bases, with 2 bases of the junction left unmatched. This CDR3 is built from 16 residues. The CDR3 spells CASSLTSGRTTDTQYF. The CDR3 nucleotides read TGTGCCAGCAGTTTAACTAGCGGGAGGACCACAGATACGCAGTATTTT.

V usage is TRBV5-1 and J usage is TRBJ2-5; 14 positions match TRBD2. V shed 4 bases and J 5 bases; nucleotides not matched to a gene: 10. This CDR3 contains 17 residues. Germline-derived CDR1 and CDR2 are SGHRS and YFSETQ. The CDR3 reads CASSTSPGLAGAETQYF. The CDR3 DNA follows: TGCGCCAGCAGCACGAGTCCGGGACTAGCGGGAGCTGAGACCCAGTACTTC.

The DNA of the CDR3 is TGTGCCAGCAGTTACAGGGGGGAGGGCACTGAAGCTTTCTTT. Its translation is CASSYRGEGTEAFF. The chain recombines TRBV6-5 with TRBJ1-1, with TRBD1 as a possible D gene (6 bases). CDR3 size: 14 residues. Germline assignment: CDR1 MNHEY and CDR2 SVGAGI. V was cut by 2 bases and J by 4 bases, with 11 bases left in between.

V usage is TRBV3-1 and J usage is TRBJ2-7; the D gene is possibly TRBD2 (5 bases). The CDR3 loop spans 14 amino acids. Germline V CDR1 and CDR2: LGHDT, YNNKEL (reference sequence). V lost 2 bases and J lost 5, with 13 bases in between. CDR3 residues: CASSQRGFGNEQYF. CDR3 in DNA: TGTGCCAGCAGCCAACGGGGTTTTGGAAACGAGCAGTACTTC.

Many counts were recorded for this clonotype. V and J are TRBV12-3 or TRBV12-4 and TRBJ2-2, with no clear D. This CDR3 spans 14 amino acids. V was cut by 6 bases and J by 0 bases, with 8 bases left in between. The CDR3 sequence: CASRELANTGELFF. In DNA, the CDR3 is TGTGCCAGCAGGGAACTGGCGAACACCGGGGAGCTGTTTTTT.

This clonotype was observed many times. The chain combines TRBV12-3 or TRBV12-4 with TRBJ2-5; 10 bases are shared with TRBD1. The J segment lost 5 bases and the V segment lost 6 bases, leaving 9 bases of the junction unmatched. The CDR3 extends over 15 amino acids. The DNA for the CDR3 is TGTGCCAGCAGCCCCGCGACAGGGGGCGTGGAGACCCAGTACTTC. Translation gives CASSPATGGVETQYF.

This clonotype showed up many times. This sequence joins TRBV4-2 and TRBJ1-2, with 8 nucleotides matching TRBD1. The CDR3 consists of 15 residues. The V and J ends lost 0 bases and 3 bases, in that order; junction bases with no gene match: 3. Germline CDR1 is LGHNA and CDR2 is YNFKEQ. The CDR3 DNA reads TGTGCCAGCAGCCAAGAGGCAGGGGGCCACTATGGCTACACCTTC. Its protein is CASSQEAGGHYGYTF.

This clonotype was seen a single time. J is TRBJ2-7 and V is TRBV10-3, with 7 bases fitting TRBD1. Unmatched junction bases numbered 6, after V lost 1 base and J lost 0 bases. Per the germline V gene, CDR1 is ENHRY and CDR2 is SYGVKD. The CDR3 is 16 residues long. CDR3 residues: CAISELGQAYSYEQYF. The CDR3 DNA follows: TGTGCCATCAGTGAGTTAGGACAGGCGTACTCCTACGAGCAGTACTTC.

V gene TRBV27 combines with J gene TRBJ1-2; D is unresolved. Germline-derived CDR1 and CDR2 are MNHEY and SMNVEV (reference sequence). Trimming shortened V by 2 bases and J by 4 bases, and 14 bases separated the two germline ends. This CDR3 comprises 15 residues. The CDR3, as DNA: TGTGCCAGCAGTTTAAGTGTGGCAGGCCCCTATGGCTACACCTTC. Amino acids: CASSLSVAGPYGYTF.

This clonotype was seen only a few times. The CDR3 here is CASSVPGLAGSTDTQYF. For the CDR3, the DNA is TGTGCCAGCAGCGTCCCCGGACTAGCGGGTAGCACAGATACGCAGTATTTT. The chain joins TRBV7-6 to TRBJ2-3; 11 bases are shared with TRBD2. Germline values: CDR1 SGHVS, CDR2 FNYEAQ. V trimming: 5 bases; J trimming: 0 bases; junction bases outside the gene matches: 7. CDR3 length: 17 amino acids.

The chain combines TRBV11-2 with TRBJ2-3; possibly TRBD2 for D (5 bases). The germline V and J ends were trimmed by 2 bases and 2 bases, with 11 bases remaining between them. The CDR3 runs to 15 residues. CDR1 is SGHAT, CDR2 FQNNGV, per germline. The CDR3 spells CASSLLAYNTDTQYF. The CDR3 DNA reads as TGTGCCAGCAGCTTATTAGCGTACAACACAGATACGCAGTATTTT.

This chain connects TRBV12-3 or TRBV12-4 to TRBJ2-1; 8 bases are a match to TRBD2. CDR3 length equals 16 residues. J gave up 6 bases and V 5 bases, and 12 bases lay outside the gene matches. For the CDR3, the DNA is TGTGCCAGCAGTGCCCGGTCTCCGGGACTAGGCAATGAGCAGTTCTTC. Amino acids: CASSARSPGLGNEQFF.

This clonotype was counted ten times or more. The chain employs TRBV29-1 and TRBJ2-3; D is unresolved. The CDR3 sequence is 13 residues long. Germline lookup yields CDR1 SQVTM and CDR2 ANQGSEA. Trimming removed 7 bases at V and 0 bases at J, with 11 bases between. The CDR3 bases are TGCAGCGCCCGAAACCCCAGCACAGATACGCAGTATTTT. Encoded protein: CSARNPSTDTQYF.

The CDR3 bases are TGTGCCTCCTCGGCTCGGGCGGGGCTTCGGTACGAGCAGTACTTC. Translating gives CASSARAGLRYEQYF. This chain uses TRBV3-1 with TRBJ2-7; weak D call: TRBD2 (6 bases). V lost 11 bases and J lost 4, with 24 bases in between. Germline-derived CDR1 and CDR2 are LGHDT and YNNKEL (reference sequence). The CDR3 contains 15 residues.

The V gene is TRBV12-3 or TRBV12-4, the J gene TRBJ1-5; no clear D. The CDR3 covers 15 residues. The ends were cut back, 0 bases at V and 4 bases at J, with 10 bases in the middle. CDR3 DNA: TGTGCCAGCAGTTTAGCAATTGGAGGGAATCAGCCCCAGCATTTT. It specifies CASSLAIGGNQPQHF.

This clonotype has only a few counts. The genes are TRBV12-3 or TRBV12-4 and TRBJ2-5; maybe TRBD2 (6 bases). V was cut by 6 bases and J by 4 bases, with 24 bases left in between. CDR3 size: 17 residues. CDR3 bases: TGTGCCAGCAGCCCTCGTCTTACTAGCCCGGAGAGAGAGACCCAGTACTTC. Its translation is CASSPRLTSPERETQYF.

The chain joins TRBV4-2 to TRBJ2-1; no firm D call. Trimming took off 2 bases at V and 0 bases at J, with 11 bases between the two ends. From germline, CDR1 is LGHNA and CDR2 YNFKEQ. The CDR3 has 16 residues. In DNA, the CDR3 is TGTGCCAGCAGCCAACCGACTCGACTCTCCTACAATGAGCAGTTCTTC. Protein product: CASSQPTRLSYNEQFF.

The chain recombines TRBV30 with TRBJ1-2, with TRBD1 matching 7 bases. Germline V gene data show CDR1 as GTSNPN and CDR2 as SVGIG (reference sequence). Germline trimming cut 3 bases from V and 8 bases from J; bases unmatched to any gene: 9. This CDR3 region has 13 residues. The CDR3 reads CAWRLTGSWGYTF. The CDR3 bases are TGTGCCTGGAGGCTGACAGGGTCGTGGGGCTACACCTTC.